A selection of T cell receptor beta chains follows, all from one sample in a study of shared clonotypes between healthy human individuals. Some clones are missing from TCRdb's copy, which holds only in-frame ones; the method was immunoSEQ multiplex PCR. The sample shows about 600,000 clones, 95% to 98% of them seen only once. Input material: naive CD8+ T cells sorted from blood. The receptors were sampled from a man aged 30 to 45 in good health. CDR3s include the opening cysteine and the closing phenylalanine or tryptophan. The D gene is left open where the match is weak. For some rows the clone size is stated as once, few or many, or as a class when expanded; others skip it.

-	TRBV6-5	-	14	TRBJ1-1	TGTGCCAGCAGGATCGGGCCGTTGAACACTGAAGCTTTCTTT	CASRIGPLNTEAFF
-	TRBV4-3	once	15	TRBJ1-5	TGCGCCAGCAGCCGTAGGACGGGGGGTGATCAGCCCCAGCATTTT	CASSRRTGGDQPQHF
TRBD2	TRBV6-1	-	18	TRBJ2-7	TGTGCCAGCAGTGAATTTTCGACTAGCGGGAGATTTTTCTACGAGCAGTACTTC	CASSEFSTSGRFFYEQYF
-	TRBV28	-	11	TRBJ2-7	TGTGCCAGCAGTACCGCCTACGAGCAGTACTTC	CASSTAYEQYF
TRBD1	TRBV11-2	-	13	TRBJ2-7	TGTGCCAGCAGCTACGGGACAGAGTACGAGCAGTACTTC	CASSYGTEYEQYF
TRBD2	TRBV9	once	15	TRBJ2-7	TGTGCCAGCAGCATCGGACTAGCGGGAAACTACGAGCAGTACTTC	CASSIGLAGNYEQYF
-	TRBV7-8	-	13	TRBJ2-7	TGTGCCAGCAGCTTAGAAGCCCGGGACGAGCAGTACTTC	CASSLEARDEQYF
-	TRBV30	-	14	TRBJ1-5	TGTGCCTGGAGTGCCCCATCCGCCAATCAGCCCCAGCATTTT	CAWSAPSANQPQHF
TRBD1	TRBV10-3	-	16	TRBJ1-1	TGTGCCATCAGCTATACGACAGGGGGGAAGAACACTGAAGCTTTCTTT	CAISYTTGGKNTEAFF
-	TRBV7-6	-	13	TRBJ2-6	TGTGCCAGCAAGGTCTCTGGGGCCAACGTCCTGACTTTC	CASKVSGANVLTF
-	TRBV27	-	11	TRBJ1-1	TGTGCCAGCGGGCGGGTCACTGAAGCTTTCTTT	CASGRVTEAFF
TRBD1	TRBV6-5	once	14	TRBJ1-1	TGTGCCAGCAGTAACCGACAGGGCTGGACTGAAGCTTTCTTT	CASSNRQGWTEAFF
-	TRBV5-6	-	16	TRBJ2-5	TGTGCCAGCAGCACTCCGGGACCGAAGATCCAAGAGACCCAGTACTTC	CASSTPGPKIQETQYF
-	TRBV7-9	-	16	TRBJ2-6	TGTGCCAGCAGCTTGGGCGGGTTTGGTGGGGCCAACGTCCTGACTTTC	CASSLGGFGGANVLTF
-	TRBV6-5	-	14	TRBJ2-3	TGTGCCAGCGCGGGTGACCCAAACACAGATACGCAGTATTTT	CASAGDPNTDTQYF
TRBD2	TRBV27	-	17	TRBJ2-3	TGTGCCAGCAGTTTCTCCCGGACTAGCGGGCACACAGATACGCAGTATTTT	CASSFSRTSGHTDTQYF
-	TRBV11-2	-	17	TRBJ2-5	TGTGCCAGCAGCTTCCGAACTAACTATCCCCCTGGAGAGACCCAGTACTTC	CASSFRTNYPPGETQYF
TRBD2	TRBV27	-	15	TRBJ2-7	TGTGCCAGCAGCCCTGGACTAGCGGGAGTTTACGAGCAGTACTTC	CASSPGLAGVYEQYF
TRBD2	TRBV29-1	-	16	TRBJ2-1	TGCAGCGTTGAAGGGACTAGCGGGTTCACCTACAATGAGCAGTTCTTC	CSVEGTSGFTYNEQFF
-	TRBV7-9	-	15	TRBJ1-5	TGTGCCAGCAGCTCGGGCCCAAAAGATTCCTGGCCCCAGCATTTT	CASSSGPKDSWPQHF
-	TRBV29-1	-	11	TRBJ1-5	TGCAGCGTTGATCGGGGCCCCCCCAGACATTTT	CSVDRGPPRHF
-	TRBV27	-	15	TRBJ2-7	TGTGCCAGCAGTAGGAACGGGGGCACTACAAACGAGCAGTACTTC	CASSRNGGTTNEQYF
-	TRBV28	-	14	TRBJ1-1	TGTGCCAGCAGTCCATTCGGACTTCACACTGAAGCTTTCTTT	CASSPFGLHTEAFF
-	TRBV6-6	-	12	TRBJ2-7	TGTGCCAGTGGGGACACTCCCTACGAGCAGTACTTC	CASGDTPYEQYF
TRBD2	TRBV7-9	-	16	TRBJ2-7	TGTGCCAGCGCTGGACCAGAGCGCGGGGGAGGATACGAGCAGTACTTC	CASAGPERGGGYEQYF
TRBD2	TRBV9	-	14	TRBJ2-7	TGTGCCAGCAGCGTAGCCAGCGGGAGTTACGAGCAGTACTTC	CASSVASGSYEQYF
-	TRBV27	-	12	TRBJ2-3	TGTGCCAGCAGCCGGAGAGGAGATACGCAGTATTTT	CASSRRGDTQYF
-	TRBV5-6	-	14	TRBJ2-7	TGTGCCAGCAGTTCCGCGAACAGGTTGTACGAGCAGTACTTC	CASSSANRLYEQYF
-	TRBV7-9	-	17	TRBJ1-1	TGTGCCAGCAGCTTATCATCCAGGAGGTTGGCCGGGGCTGAAGCTTTCTTT	CASSLSSRRLAGAEAFF
-	TRBV28	-	16	TRBJ1-5	TGTGCCAGCAGTTTATACGAGGACTCGAGCAATCAGCCCCAGCATTTT	CASSLYEDSSNQPQHF
-	TRBV4-3	-	14	TRBJ2-1	TGCGCCAGCAGCCAAGATGCAGGCTACAATGAGCAGTTCTTC	CASSQDAGYNEQFF
-	TRBV7-6	-	12	TRBJ1-1	TGTGCCAGCAGCTCGCTAGGAGTTGAAGCTTTCTTT	CASSSLGVEAFF
-	TRBV28	-	11	TRBJ1-5	TGTGCCAGCAGTTCTCATCAGCCCCAGCATTTT	CASSSHQPQHF
-	TRBV27	once	12	TRBJ1-2	TGTGCCAGCAAAACCGGGACATCTGGCTACACCTTC	CASKTGTSGYTF
-	TRBV5-6	-	15	TRBJ1-1	TGTGCCAGCATCGTTTTGGAGGAAAGGGGTACTGAAGCTTTCTTT	CASIVLEERGTEAFF
-	TRBV2	-	14	TRBJ2-7	TGTGCCAGCAGTGAAGAAGAGTCACCCTACGAGCAGTACTTC	CASSEEESPYEQYF
-	TRBV7-6	-	15	TRBJ1-1	TGTGCCAGCAGCTTAGATGCAGGGAAGAGCACTGAAGCTTTCTTT	CASSLDAGKSTEAFF
-	TRBV9	-	15	TRBJ1-3	TGTGCCAGCAGCGTAGGCTTAGACTCTGGAAACACCATATATTTT	CASSVGLDSGNTIYF
TRBD2	TRBV11-2	once	16	TRBJ2-7	TGTGCCAGCAGCCACTGGGAGGGAGGGCCTTCCTACGAGCAGTACTTC	CASSHWEGGPSYEQYF
TRBD2	TRBV11-3	-	14	TRBJ2-3	TGTGCCAGCAGCTGGACTAGCGGGAGTGATACGCAGTATTTT	CASSWTSGSDTQYF